The present entry profiles one TCR beta chain with its context. Its antigen is not known. The sample originates from a study of OX40 agonist ivuxolimab in advanced cancers. Study-level findings and limits: Both CD4+ and CD8+ T cell populations in blood had undergone clonal expansion by week 6 at 0.1 to 3.0 mg/kg.

Data came from immunoSEQ multiplex PCR; TCRdb stores just in-frame clones and leaves some out. The data contain about 61,000 clones, 86% of them singletons. The CDR3 loop spans 17 amino acids. The V end was cut by 5 bases, the J end by 0 bases, with 19 bases between. From germline, CDR1 is SEHNR and CDR2 FQNEAQ (reference sequence). The chain is built from TRBV7-9 and TRBJ1-1; D is possibly TRBD1 (5 bases). The sequences come from CD4+ or CD8+ T cells sorted from blood, collected in a trial of the OX40 agonist ivuxolimab. This TCR was sampled from an adult with an advanced solid tumor such as melanoma, head and neck, liver or kidney cancer. DNA for the CDR3: TGTGCCAGCAGCCCGAGGGGTTCTGTTTCCATGAACACTGAAGCTTTCTTT. Protein sequence: CASSPRGSVSMNTEAFF.